These 21 T cell receptor beta chains were all obtained from the same sample, sequenced in a study. Each CDR3 protein is one row after TCRdb ran MiXCR on the 5' RACE reads. Of 50,000 to 70,000 distinct CDR3 sequences listed, more than 20% were seen once; the top ten hold 2.5% to 4%. Treg sorting used a CD4+CD25+CD127-/low gate. The specimen sequenced was tumor-infiltrating Tregs sorted from the breast tumor. The receptors were sampled from a female donor with breast cancer.

The genes are TRBV6-1 and TRBJ1-5; no clear D. Looked up from germline, CDR1 is MNHNS and CDR2 is SASEGT. The CDR3 extends over 14 amino acids. The ends were cut back, 7 bases at V and 6 bases at J, with 16 bases in the middle. The CDR3 spells CASIDDPLSQPQHF. The CDR3 region has the DNA TGTGCCAGCATTGACGACCCCCTGAGTCAGCCCCAGCATTTT.

This clonotype was seen only a few times. This chain joins TRBV7-2 and TRBJ2-3; D is unclear. The CDR3 spans 13 residues. Trimming stripped 2 bases from V and 0 bases from J, with 3 bases between. Germline-derived CDR1 and CDR2 are SGHTA and FQGNSA. The DNA for the CDR3 is TGTGCCAGCAGCTTATACAGCACAGATACGCAGTATTTT. Translated: CASSLYSTDTQYF. The full variable domain, completed using reference TRBV7-2 and TRBJ2-3, is GAGVSQSPSNKVTEKGKDVELRCDPISGHTALYWYRQSLGQGLEFLIYFQGNSAPDKSGLPSDRFSAERTGGSVSTLTIQRTQQEDSAVYLCASSLYSTDTQYFGPGTRLTVL.

As regards this clonotype: The junction and the germline gene differ at one end; a read error may be behind it. V usage is TRBV7-9 and J usage is TRBJ1-4; 11 nucleotides match TRBD1. Germline CDR1 is SEHNR and CDR2 is FQNEAQ (reference sequence). The CDR3 extends over 12 amino acids. CDR3 in DNA: TGTGCCAGCGGGACAGGGGGAGAAAAACCGTTTTTT. Amino acid sequence: CASGTGGEKPFF.

A few counts support this clonotype. The chain uses TRBV24-1 and TRBJ2-3, with D possibly TRBD1 on 5 matching bases. CDR1 and CDR2 from the germline V gene are KGHDR and SFDVKD. Trimming pared 5 bases from V and 0 bases from J, leaving 20 bases between. The CDR3 sequence is 18 residues long. The CDR3 here is CATSAPRPFAGSTDTQYF. The CDR3 DNA reads as TGTGCCACCAGTGCCCCCCGACCTTTCGCAGGGAGCACAGATACGCAGTATTTT.

Comments on this clonotype: At one of its ends the junction is not consistent with the germline gene, which may arise from a read error. The rearrangement joins TRBV15 to TRBJ2-1, with TRBD1 as a possible D gene (7 bases). The CDR3 contains 15 residues. From germline, CDR1 is LNHNV and CDR2 YYDKDF (reference sequence). The CDR3 coding sequence is TGTGCCACCAGCAGAGGCGGGACAGTCTACAATGAGCAGTCCTTC. Amino acid sequence: CATSRGGTVYNEQSF.

This clonotype was observed at least ten times. This chain joins TRBV20-1 and TRBJ1-4; no definite D call. Germline CDR1 reads DFQATT; CDR2 reads SNEGSKA (reference sequence). Trimming took 0 bases from V and 0 from J, leaving 11 bases between them. CDR3 length: 16 amino acids. The CDR3 DNA sequence: TGCAGTGCTAGAGATGTGGGTACTGCAACTAATGAAAAACTGTTTTTT. Protein sequence: CSARDVGTATNEKLFF.

This clonotype was seen a few times. The J gene is TRBJ1-1, the V gene TRBV20-1; D is unclear. Trimming left V 0 bases short and J 7 bases short, with 9 bases between. CDR1 is DFQATT, CDR2 SNEGSKA, per germline (reference sequence). The CDR3 length is 12 residues. CDR3 protein: CSARDPGGEAFF. As DNA, the CDR3 is TGCAGTGCTAGAGATCCTGGAGGTGAAGCTTTCTTT.

The chain is built from TRBV5-4 and TRBJ2-1; D possibly corresponds to TRBD2 (6 bases). Deletions cut 4 bases from V and 5 bases from J, with 16 bases between. CDR1 is SGHNT and CDR2 is YYREEE in the germline V gene (reference sequence). This CDR3 is 15 amino acids long. In DNA, the CDR3 is TGTGCCAGCAGCCGGCGGTTTAGCGGCCACAATGAGCAGTTCTTC. Translation gives CASSRRFSGHNEQFF.

This clonotype was observed a few times. This rearrangement joins TRBV18 to TRBJ2-7; 7 bases are a match to TRBD2. The CDR3 covers 14 residues. Germline V gene data show CDR1 as KGHSH and CDR2 as LQKENI. J gave up 4 bases and V 3 bases, and 6 bases lay outside the gene matches. DNA of the CDR3: TGTGCCAGCTCACCTCGGACTAGTCTGTACGAGCAGTACTTC. Amino acids: CASSPRTSLYEQYF.

This clonotype has a handful of counts. The chain joins TRBV5-5 to TRBJ2-6; the D is unclear. Germline V lookup: CDR1 SGHKS, CDR2 YYEKEE (reference sequence). This CDR3 contains 15 residues. With 4 bases removed from V and 0 bases from J, the gap between germline ends came to 8 bases. CDR3 residues: CASSLRNSGANVLTF. The DNA of the CDR3 is TGTGCCAGCAGCCTCCGAAACTCTGGGGCCAACGTCCTGACTTTC.

This clonotype is deemed medium-sized. V and J are TRBV7-2 and TRBJ2-1; 8 nucleotides match TRBD2. CDR1 is SGHTA, CDR2 FQGNSA, per germline. The CDR3 totals 16 residues. V gave up 1 base and J gave up 5 bases; unmatched junction bases: 7. The CDR3 DNA sequence: TGTGCCAGCAGCTTAGGTTGGCTAGCGGGCAACAATGAGCAGTTCTTC. Translation gives CASSLGWLAGNNEQFF.

Concerning this clonotype itself: In this CDR3 the conserved last residue, phenylalanine or tryptophan, is missing, so a read error is likely. The chain couples TRBV9 to TRBJ2-1; 11 bases align to TRBD2. The ends lost 0 bases at V and 7 bases at J; junction bases unmatched: 3. The germline gives CDR1 SGDLS, CDR2 YYNGEE. CDR3 length equals 15 residues. The CDR3 protein is CASSVVAGGGNEQFV. In nucleotides, the CDR3 is TGTGCCAGCAGCGTAGTAGCGGGAGGGGGGAATGAGCAGTTCGTC.

Of note for this clonotype: A much larger clone lies a single base off, so this may be a read error. This rearrangement joins TRBV7-2 to TRBJ2-1; tentative D call: TRBD2 (5 bases). The germline V gene encodes CDR1 SGHTA and CDR2 FQGNSA. The CDR3 covers 12 residues. In nucleotides, the CDR3 is TGTGCCAGCAGCACAGACTACGATGAGCAGTTCTTC. As protein: CASSTDYDEQFF.

This clonotype occurred many times. V and J are TRBV12-3 or TRBV12-4 and TRBJ2-3, with D possibly being TRBD2 (5 bases). Trimming cost V 3 bases and J 3 bases, with 16 bases left between them. The CDR3 has 16 residues. The CDR3: CASSFRDFVVTDTQYF. The DNA for the CDR3 is TGTGCCAGCAGTTTTCGGGATTTCGTAGTAACAGATACGCAGTATTTT.

V usage is TRBV9 and J usage is TRBJ2-3; weak D call: TRBD2 (6 bases). Trimming shortened V by 5 bases and J by 4 bases, and 20 bases separated the two germline ends. CDR1 is SGDLS, CDR2 YYNGEE, per germline. The CDR3 runs 16 residues. The CDR3 DNA follows: TGTGCCAGCAGTCTAAGTATTGGGAGGAATGCAGATACGCAGTATTTT. This codes for CASSLSIGRNADTQYF. Looking up the rest from reference TRBV9 and TRBJ2-3 gives the full variable domain: DSGVTQTPKHLITATGQRVTLRCSPRSGDLSVYWYQQSLDQGLQFLIQYYNGEERAKGNILERFSAQQFPDLHSELNLSSLELGDSALYFCASSLSIGRNADTQYFGPGTRLTVL.

V and J are TRBV7-6 and TRBJ2-5; 9 bases line up with TRBD1. This CDR3 has 17 residues. CDR1 and CDR2 from the germline V gene are SGHVS and FNYEAQ. Trimming at V came to 0 bases and at J to 3 bases, leaving 8 bases not matched to a gene. CDR3 DNA sequence: TGTGCCAGCAGCTTAGCAAGGACAGGGGCATATGAAGAGACCCAGTACTTC. Its protein product is CASSLARTGAYEETQYF.

The table lists this clonotype with a few counts. The chain carries TRBV7-9 and TRBJ2-2, with 8 bases matching TRBD2. CDR1 and CDR2 (germline): SEHNR, FQNEAQ (reference sequence). V shed 7 bases and J 1 base; nucleotides not matched to a gene: 2. The CDR3 spans 14 residues. In nucleotides, the CDR3 is TGTGCCAGCACTCTAGCGGGGAACACCGGGGAGCTGTTTTTT. Protein: CASTLAGNTGELFF.

There are a few counts of this clonotype. The chain combines TRBV4-1 with TRBJ2-5, with 7 bases matching TRBD2. CDR1 and CDR2 (germline): MGHRA, YSYEKL. J was trimmed by 5 bases and V by 2 bases; bases with no gene match: 8. The CDR3 length is 15 residues. Written as DNA, the CDR3 is TGCGCCAGCAGCCAACCCGGGACTACCGGGGAGACCCAGTACTTC. Translated: CASSQPGTTGETQYF.

The CDR3, as DNA: TGTGCCAGCAGAAGGGGCTCCATGCAGACCGGGGAGCTGTTTTTT. Translating it yields CASRRGSMQTGELFF. J is TRBJ2-2 and V is TRBV7-2; D may be TRBD1 (5 bases). Trimming cost V 6 bases and J 5 bases, with 16 bases left between them. Germline loops: CDR1 SGHTA, CDR2 FQGNSA. The CDR3 loop spans 15 amino acids.

V is TRBV5-1 and J is TRBJ2-6; weak D call: TRBD1 (6 bases). The CDR3 contains 18 residues. Germline V gives CDR1 SGHRS, CDR2 YFSETQ. V was shortened by 2 bases and J by 0 bases, with 15 bases between the two germline ends. The CDR3 region has the DNA TGCGCCAGCAGCTTAGGCCAGGGGCTTACCTCTGGGGCCAACGTCCTGACTTTC. Translating gives CASSLGQGLTSGANVLTF.

This sequence joins TRBV12-3 or TRBV12-4 and TRBJ2-7; TRBD1 agrees at 9 bases. V lost 5 bases, J lost 3 bases, and 8 bases stayed unmatched. This CDR3 comprises 15 residues. CDR3 sequence: CASSPGDREHYEQYF. CDR3 DNA sequence: TGTGCCAGCAGTCCCGGGGACAGGGAGCACTACGAGCAGTACTTC.